This TCR beta chain was captured in a study of CD8 T cells in Susac syndrome. In the study overall: When blood was drawn, the patients with Susac syndrome were therapy-naive, on corticosteroids, or on intravenous immunoglobulin alone.

The CDR3 totals 13 residues. The V gene's germline CDR1 is LGHDT and CDR2 YNNKEL (reference sequence). V lost 2 bases and J 1 base, leaving 5 bases between the germline ends. With random hexamers, roughly 0.45 to 1 ug RNA was reverse transcribed. MiXCR, run by TCRdb on the immunoSEQ multiplex PCR reads, gives a single entry per CDR3 protein. This sample has 95,000 to 150,000 distinct CDR3 sequences; under 96% occur once, and the top ten carry roughly 0.14%. V usage is TRBV3-1 and J usage is TRBJ1-1; D remains ambiguous. The origin of this receptor is a human donor with Susac syndrome. The source material was CD4+ T cells from PBMCs. CDR3 bases: TGTGCCAGCAGCCAATGGGGGAACACTGAAGCTTTCTTT. Amino acid sequence: CASSQWGNTEAFF.